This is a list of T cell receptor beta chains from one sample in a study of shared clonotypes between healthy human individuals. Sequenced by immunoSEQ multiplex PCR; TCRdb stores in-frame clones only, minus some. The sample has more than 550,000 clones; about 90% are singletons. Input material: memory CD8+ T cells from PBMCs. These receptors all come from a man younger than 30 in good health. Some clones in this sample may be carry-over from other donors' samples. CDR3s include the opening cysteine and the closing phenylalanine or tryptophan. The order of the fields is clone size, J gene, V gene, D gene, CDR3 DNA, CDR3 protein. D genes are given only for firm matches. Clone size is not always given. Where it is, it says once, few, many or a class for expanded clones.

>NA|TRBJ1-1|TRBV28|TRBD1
TGTGCCAGCAGTTCCGACAGGGTGGTCACTGAAGCTTTCTTT
CASSSDRVVTEAFF
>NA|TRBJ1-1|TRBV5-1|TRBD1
TGCGCCAGCAGCTTGGCCCTTAAGGGGGCGGAGGACACTGAAGCTTTCTTT
CASSLALKGAEDTEAFF
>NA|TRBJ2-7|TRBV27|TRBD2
TGTGCCAGCAGTTTTTACCCTAGCGGGATCAAGTACGAGCAGTACTTC
CASSFYPSGIKYEQYF
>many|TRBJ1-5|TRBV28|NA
TGTGCCAGCAGTTACGGAACGCACAGTTTCAATCAGCCCCAGCATTTT
CASSYGTHSFNQPQHF
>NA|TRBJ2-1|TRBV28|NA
TGTGCCAGCAGTTTCCTTACAGGGTTCAATGAGCAGTTCTTC
CASSFLTGFNEQFF
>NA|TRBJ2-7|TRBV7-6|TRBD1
TGTGCCAGCAGCGATCCCGGGACAGCCCCCTACGAGCAGTACTTC
CASSDPGTAPYEQYF
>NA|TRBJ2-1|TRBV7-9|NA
TGTGCCAGCAGCTTAGTGGCGGGCTCCTACAATGAGCAGTTCTTC
CASSLVAGSYNEQFF
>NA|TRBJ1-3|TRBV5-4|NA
TGTGCCAGCAGCTCTAATGTCCCTGGAAACACCATATATTTT
CASSSNVPGNTIYF
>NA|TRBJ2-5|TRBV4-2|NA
TGTGCCAGCAGCCAAGCAATGCGGGGTACAGAGACCCAGTACTTC
CASSQAMRGTETQYF
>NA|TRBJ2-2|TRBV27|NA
TGTGCCAGCAGTAGCAGGGTAAACGGGGAGCTGTTTTTT
CASSSRVNGELFF
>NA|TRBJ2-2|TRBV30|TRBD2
TGTGCCTGGAGTGTACAGCCCCCAGCGGGGGGCGGGGAGCTGTTTTTT
CAWSVQPPAGGGELFF
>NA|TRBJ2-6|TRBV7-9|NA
TGTGCCAGCAGCGAGGACAACTCTGGGGCCAACGTCCTGACTTTC
CASSEDNSGANVLTF
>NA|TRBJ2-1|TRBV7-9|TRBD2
TGTGCCAGCAGCTTAGCGCTAGCGGGAGGGCCTTACAATGAGCAGTTCTTC
CASSLALAGGPYNEQFF
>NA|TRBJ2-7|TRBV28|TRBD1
TGTGCCGGCAGTCCCTCCGTATTAGGACAGGGGGACTACGAGCAGTACTTC
CAGSPSVLGQGDYEQYF
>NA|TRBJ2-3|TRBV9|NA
TGTGCCAGCAGCGAGGGGTTTTTCGGGACTAGCACAGATACGCAGTATTTT
CASSEGFFGTSTDTQYF
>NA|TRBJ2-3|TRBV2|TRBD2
TGTGCCAGCAGTCGACTAGCGGGAGAAGTAAATACGCAGTATTTT
CASSRLAGEVNTQYF
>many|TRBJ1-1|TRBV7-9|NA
TGTGCCAGCAGCGGCAGGATTGTAGCTACGAACACTGAAGCTTTCTTT
CASSGRIVATNTEAFF
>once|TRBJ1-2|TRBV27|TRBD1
TGTGCCAGCGGGGACAGGGGGGATCCCTATGGCTACACCTTC
CASGDRGDPYGYTF
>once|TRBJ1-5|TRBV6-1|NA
TGTGCCAGCAGTGTTGTCAGGAGCAATCAGCCCCAGCATTTT
CASSVVRSNQPQHF
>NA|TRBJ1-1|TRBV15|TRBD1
TGTGCCACCAGCAGAGGGACTTTGGGACAGAAAGCTTTCTTT
CATSRGTLGQKAFF
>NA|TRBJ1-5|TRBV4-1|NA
TGCGCCAGCAGCCAAGAAGGTGGAGGGGGTTATAGCAATCAGCCCCAGCATTTT
CASSQEGGGGYSNQPQHF
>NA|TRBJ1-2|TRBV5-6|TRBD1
TGTGCCAGCAGCCAGGACAGGGTGCATGGCTACACCTTC
CASSQDRVHGYTF
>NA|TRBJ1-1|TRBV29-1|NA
TGCAGCGTTGTCAGGGAATCTGAAGCTTTCTTT
CSVVRESEAFF
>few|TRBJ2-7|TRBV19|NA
TGTGCCAGTAGCCTCGACAGCTCCTACGAGCAGTACTTC
CASSLDSSYEQYF
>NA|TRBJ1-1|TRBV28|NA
TGTGCCAGCAGGTTGAAGAGACGAGTAGAAGCTTTCTTT
CASRLKRRVEAFF
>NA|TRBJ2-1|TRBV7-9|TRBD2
TGTGCCAGCAGGGGCGGGAGGGCCGACAATGAGCAGTTCTTC
CASRGGRADNEQFF
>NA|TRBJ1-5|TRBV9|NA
TGTGCCAGCAGCGCAGCGGGGGAGGGGCAGCCCCAGCATTTT
CASSAAGEGQPQHF
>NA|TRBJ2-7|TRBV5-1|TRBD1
TGCGCCAGCAGCCAAGCACAGGGGTCGGAAAGTAACTCCTACGAGCAGTACTTC
CASSQAQGSESNSYEQYF
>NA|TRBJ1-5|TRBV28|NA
TGTGCCACCCGCCGGGGAGCGGGGGTGAAGGAGCCCCAGCATTTT
CATRRGAGVKEPQHF
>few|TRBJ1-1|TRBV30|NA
TGTGCCTGGAGTGTACTAGTGGTTGTAGGTACTGAAGCTTTCTTT
CAWSVLVVVGTEAFF
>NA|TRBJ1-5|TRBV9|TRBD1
TGTGCCAGCAGCTCTGATAGGGACAGGGGTAAGCCCCAGCATTTT
CASSSDRDRGKPQHF
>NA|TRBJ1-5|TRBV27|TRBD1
TGTGCCAGCAGTTTGACAGGGGGCTCCAATCAGCCCCAGCATTTT
CASSLTGGSNQPQHF
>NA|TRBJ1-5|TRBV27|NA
TGTGCCAGCAGTCGTCGGTCGGAATTCAATCAGCCCCAGCATTTT
CASSRRSEFNQPQHF
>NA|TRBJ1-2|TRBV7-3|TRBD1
TGTGCCAGCGGACCCGGGACAGGGGAAGGCTACACCTTC
CASGPGTGEGYTF
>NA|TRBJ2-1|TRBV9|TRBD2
TGTGCCAGCAGCGATGGCGGGAGGGCCGATGAGCAGTTCTTC
CASSDGGRADEQFF
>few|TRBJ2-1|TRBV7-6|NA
TGTGCCAGCAGCCTCGAGGTGGTAGCGGAAAACAATGAGCAGTTCTTC
CASSLEVVAENNEQFF
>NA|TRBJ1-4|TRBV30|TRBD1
TGTGCCTGGAGAGAAAAACCAGGGGGCGGTGGCGAAAAACTGTTTTTT
CAWREKPGGGGEKLFF
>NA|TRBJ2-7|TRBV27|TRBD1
TGTGCCAGCAGTGAGACAGGGGGCTTAAACGAGCAGTACTTC
CASSETGGLNEQYF
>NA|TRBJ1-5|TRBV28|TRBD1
TGTGCCAGCAGACCGAAAGAAACAGGGGGCCATCAGCCCCAGCATTTT
CASRPKETGGHQPQHF
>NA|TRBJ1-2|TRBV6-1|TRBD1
TGTGCCAGCAGTGAAGAGGACAGGGGGACAGGTGGCTACACCTTC
CASSEEDRGTGGYTF
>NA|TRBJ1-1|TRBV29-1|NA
TGCAGCGCGAGAAATTTGGACGGGAACACTGAAGCTTTCTTT
CSARNLDGNTEAFF
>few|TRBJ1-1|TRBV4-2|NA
TGTGCCAGCAGCCAAGGGACGGGCTGGGGCACTGAAGCTTTCTTT
CASSQGTGWGTEAFF
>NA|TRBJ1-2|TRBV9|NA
TGTGCCAGCAGCGGCAGGGACGGAGCTAACTATGGCTACACCTTC
CASSGRDGANYGYTF
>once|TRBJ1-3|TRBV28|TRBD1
TGTGCCAGCAGTTACGCCTGGGACAGGCCCGATGGAAACACCATATATTTT
CASSYAWDRPDGNTIYF
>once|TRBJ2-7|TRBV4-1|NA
TGCGCCAGCAGCCAAGTAGACAGACTGTCCTACGAGCAGTACTTC
CASSQVDRLSYEQYF
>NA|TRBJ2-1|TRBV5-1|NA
TGCGCCAGCAGCTTGGGTAGCGTTAGCTCCTACAATGAGCAGTTCTTC
CASSLGSVSSYNEQFF
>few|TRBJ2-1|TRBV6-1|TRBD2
TGTGCCAGCAGTGAAGTGGCGGGAGGGCCCTACAATGAGCAGTTCTTC
CASSEVAGGPYNEQFF
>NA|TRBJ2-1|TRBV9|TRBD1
TGTGCCAGCAGCGCGGACAGGGCTTCCTACAATGAGCAGTTCTTC
CASSADRASYNEQFF
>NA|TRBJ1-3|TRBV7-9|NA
TGTGCCAGCAGCCCCCGGACCCAATACTCTGGAAACACCATATATTTT
CASSPRTQYSGNTIYF
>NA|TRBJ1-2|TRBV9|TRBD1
TGTGCCAGCAGCGGTCCCGGGACAGTCCTCTATGGCTACACCTTC
CASSGPGTVLYGYTF
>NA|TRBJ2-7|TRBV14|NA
TGTGCCAGCAGCCAAGGATTTCTTAACTACGAGCAGTACTTC
CASSQGFLNYEQYF